The next 11 T cell receptor beta chains were all read from a single sample in a study of chemoradiotherapy in HPV16-positive cancers. Profiling relied on immunoSEQ multiplex PCR, and the TCRdb table lists in-frame clones only, not all of them. The table has 9,500 to 15,000 clones, approximately 86% seen once. The source material was blood, sampled from a patient who underwent chemoradiotherapy. These TCRs come from a human donor with HPV-associated anogenital cancer.

This chain joins TRBV11-3 and TRBJ2-2; 7 nucleotides match TRBD1. The CDR3 runs to 16 residues. CDR1 and CDR2 (germline): SGHNT, YENEEA. Trimming took 5 bases from V and 0 from J; bases not matched to a gene: 6. CDR3: CASSPRTGTNTGELFF. CDR3 in DNA: TGTGCCAGCAGCCCCAGGACAGGCACGAACACCGGGGAGCTGTTTTTT. Full variable domain (rest looked up from reference TRBV11-3 and TRBJ2-2): EAGVVQSPRYKIIEKKQPVAFWCNPISGHNTLYWYLQNLGQGPELLIRYENEEAVDDSQLPKDRFSAERLKGVDSTLKIQPAELGDSAVYLCASSPRTGTNTGELFFGEGSRLTVL.

The chain is built from TRBV5-1 and TRBJ1-6; 9 bases agree with TRBD1. With V trimmed by 4 bases and J by 11 bases, 7 bases remained unmatched. This CDR3 is built from 14 residues. Germline CDR1 and CDR2: SGHRS and YFSETQ. The CDR3 DNA reads TGCGCCAGCAGCCTGGGACAGGGAATTACACCCCTCCACTTT. Its translation is CASSLGQGITPLHF.

V and J are TRBV9 and TRBJ2-3; a possible D gene is TRBD2 (6 bases). Germline V CDR1 and CDR2: SGDLS, YYNGEE. This CDR3 has 16 residues. The germline V and J ends were trimmed by 4 bases and 3 bases, with 18 bases remaining between them. The CDR3, as DNA: TGTGCCAGCAGCTTTGCCGGACTCCGGGGGACAGATACGCAGTATTTT. It is translated as CASSFAGLRGTDTQYF.

The J gene is TRBJ2-3, the V gene TRBV2; TRBD2 is a possible D gene (7 bases). The V end lost 4 bases, the J end lost 1 base, and 12 bases lay between the germline ends. CDR1 is SNHLY, CDR2 FYNNEI, per germline. This CDR3 region has 15 residues. The CDR3 DNA is TGTGCCAGCAGTGGGGGAGGGGGAGGCACAGATACGCAGTATTTT. It specifies CASSGGGGGTDTQYF.

CDR3 amino acids: CASSDRQTTDTQYF. As DNA, the CDR3 is TGTGCCAGCAGCGACAGGCAAACGACAGATACGCAGTATTTT. V gene TRBV6-5 combines with J gene TRBJ2-3; D possibly corresponds to TRBD1 (6 bases). Per germline, CDR1 MNHEY and CDR2 SVGAGI. The CDR3 contains 14 residues. Trimming pared 6 bases from V and 3 bases from J, leaving 13 bases between.

J is TRBJ1-4 and V is TRBV6-1; the match to TRBD1 covers 9 bases. CDR1 is MNHNS and CDR2 is SASEGT in the germline V gene. V gave up 8 bases and J gave up 7 bases; unmatched junction bases: 11. The CDR3 runs 15 residues. The CDR3 nucleotides read TGTGCCAGCTGCCGCCTACAGGGGGCGGGTGAAAAACTGTTTTTT. Encoded protein: CASCRLQGAGEKLFF.

This chain connects TRBV5-1 to TRBJ2-2, with 10 bases lining up with TRBD1. The germline CDR1 and CDR2 sequences are SGHRS and YFSETQ. CDR3 length equals 18 residues. V dropped 4 bases and J dropped 3; count of bases not matched to a gene: 12. The chain's CDR3 is CASSLTRDRGVYTGELFF. DNA of the CDR3: TGCGCCAGCAGCCTGACTCGGGACAGGGGAGTATACACCGGGGAGCTGTTTTTT. Full variable domain (remainder filled in from reference TRBV5-1 and TRBJ2-2): KAGVTQTPRYLIKTRGQQVTLSCSPISGHRSVSWYQQTPGQGLQFLFEYFSETQRNKGNFPGRFSGRQFSNSRSEMNVSTLELGDSALYLCASSLTRDRGVYTGELFFGEGSRLTVL.

The chain combines TRBV9 with TRBJ2-1; D is perhaps TRBD2 (7 bases). The V gene lost 0 bases and the J gene lost 5 bases, with 18 bases spanning the gap. Germline V lookup: CDR1 SGDLS, CDR2 YYNGEE. The CDR3 has 17 amino acids. For the CDR3, the DNA is TGTGCCAGCAGCGTAGTTAGAGGGGGGGCTTCTAACAATGAGCAGTTCTTC. Its protein is CASSVVRGGASNNEQFF.

V is TRBV14 and J is TRBJ2-5; D may correspond to TRBD1 or TRBD2 (5 bases each). V was pared by 0 bases and J by 9 bases, with 8 bases between. Germline V gene lookup returns CDR1 SGHDN and CDR2 FVKESK. This CDR3 is 12 amino acids long. Here the CDR3 reads CASSQDRGAQYF. The CDR3 DNA follows: TGTGCCAGCAGCCAAGATAGAGGGGCCCAGTACTTC.

The genes are TRBV7-2 and TRBJ2-5; TRBD2 aligns across 11 bases. Germline values: CDR1 SGHTA, CDR2 FQGNSA. The CDR3 sequence is 16 residues long. V shed 5 bases, J shed 1 base, and the junction held 6 bases outside the gene matches. The CDR3, as DNA: TGTGCCAGCAGCACCGCTAGCGGGGGGTCCCAAGAGACCCAGTACTTC. The encoded protein is CASSTASGGSQETQYF.

This clone was detected once. The gene calls are TRBV7-9 and TRBJ1-1; D not certain. The V end was cut by 5 bases, the J end by 5 bases, with 9 bases between. Per germline, CDR1 SEHNR and CDR2 FQNEAQ (reference sequence). The CDR3 consists of 12 residues. As DNA, the CDR3 is TGTGCCAGCAGCGGGCTAGTAACTGAAGCTTTCTTT. Its translation: CASSGLVTEAFF. The variable domain in full, completed from reference TRBV7-9 and TRBJ1-1, reads DTGVSQNPRHKITKRGQNVTFRCDPISEHNRLYWYRQTLGQGPEFLTYFQNEAQLEKSRLLSDRFSAERPKGSFSTLEIQRTEQGDSAMYLCASSGLVTEAFFGQGTRLTVV.